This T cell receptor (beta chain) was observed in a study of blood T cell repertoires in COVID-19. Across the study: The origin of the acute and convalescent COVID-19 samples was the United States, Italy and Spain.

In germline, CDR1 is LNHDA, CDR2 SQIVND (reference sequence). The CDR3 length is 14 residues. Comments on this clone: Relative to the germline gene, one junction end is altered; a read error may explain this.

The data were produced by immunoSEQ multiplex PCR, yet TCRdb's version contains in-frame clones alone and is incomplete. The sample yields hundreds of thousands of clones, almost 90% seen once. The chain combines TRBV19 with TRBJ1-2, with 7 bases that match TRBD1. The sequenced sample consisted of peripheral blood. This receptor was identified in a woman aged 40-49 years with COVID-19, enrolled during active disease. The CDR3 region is CANSIGQANYGYTF. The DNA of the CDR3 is TGTGCCAATAGTATTGGACAGGCTAACTATGGCTACACCTTC.